This T cell receptor (beta chain) was profiled in a study of glioma-infiltrating T cells. TCR alpha and beta CDR3 regions were amplified from RNA using iRepertoire nested multiplex PCR. Tissue mRNA or PBMC total RNA, roughly 85-450 ng, went into one-step reverse transcription and amplification. TCRdb re-analysed the multiplex PCR reads in MiXCR, keeping a single row per CDR3 protein. The table lists about 210,000 distinct CDR3 sequences, 32% of them singletons. Germline loops: CDR1 MNHEY, CDR2 SMNVEV (reference sequence). The V gene end was trimmed by 5 bases and the J gene end by 2 bases; junction bases not matched to a gene: 10. The CDR3 has 17 amino acids. Study results and caveats: Tissue-blood divergence was below expectation in non-neoplastic patients, above in gliomas.

This clonotype occurred many times. What it binds is not known. Sample: glioma tissue, nonneoplastic brain tissue, or PBMCs (not recorded which). The V and J genes are TRBV27 and TRBJ1-3; 9 bases are shared with TRBD1. This receptor was identified in a human donor with low-grade glioma or glioblastoma, undergoing nonglioma brain surgery, or in good health (not recorded which). The CDR3, as DNA: TGTGCCAGCAGTCCCCAGGGGGGACAGGGAGCTGGAAACACCATATATTTT. Translated: CASSPQGGQGAGNTIYF.